Here is one TCR beta chain with its context. No antigen is known for it. These data are taken from a study of T-cell reconstitution after alpha-beta-depleted transplantation in children. Study outcomes and limitations: It was newly produced T cells that mostly accounted for T-cell counts and diversity one year after transplant.

Library preparation (for TCRbeta) was performed with unique molecular identifiers. TCRdb itself ran the PCR reads through MiXCR, one entry per CDR3 protein. The sample holds hundreds of thousands of distinct CDR3 sequences, 23% seen once. CDR3 size: 15 residues. Trimming removed 6 bases from V and 2 bases from J, with 14 bases in between. The material sequenced was PBMCs, mostly from graft donor cells, taken 360 days after TCRalphabeta/CD19-depleted stem cell transplant. The gene calls are TRBV12-3 or TRBV12-4 and TRBJ2-1, with D perhaps assigned TRBD1 or TRBD2 (5 bases each). The receptor was isolated from a boy younger than two who had a stem cell transplant for acute myeloid leukemia, so the T cells may come from the graft donor. Written as DNA, the CDR3 is TGTGCCAGCAGGTTGGGGACCGACCCCTACAATGAGCAGTTCTTC. Its translation: CASRLGTDPYNEQFF.